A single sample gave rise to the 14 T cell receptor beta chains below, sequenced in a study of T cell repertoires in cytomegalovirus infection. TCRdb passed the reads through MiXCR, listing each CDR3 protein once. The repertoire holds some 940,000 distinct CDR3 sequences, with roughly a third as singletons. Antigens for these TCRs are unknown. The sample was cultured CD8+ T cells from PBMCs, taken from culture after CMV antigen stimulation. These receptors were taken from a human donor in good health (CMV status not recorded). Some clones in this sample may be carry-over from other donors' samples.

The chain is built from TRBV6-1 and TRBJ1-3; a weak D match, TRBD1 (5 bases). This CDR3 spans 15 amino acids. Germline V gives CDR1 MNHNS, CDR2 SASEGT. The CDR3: CASLGTDDSGNTIYF. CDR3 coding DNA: TGTGCATCCTTAGGGACGGACGACTCTGGAAACACCATATATTTT.

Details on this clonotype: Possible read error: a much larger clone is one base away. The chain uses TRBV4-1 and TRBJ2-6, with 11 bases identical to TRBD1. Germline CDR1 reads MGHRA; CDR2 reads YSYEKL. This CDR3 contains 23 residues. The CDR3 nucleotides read TGCGCCAACAGCCTGGGTGGACTGAACGGAGTAGGACAGGGGGCGGTTGGGGCCAACGTCCTGACTTTC. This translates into CANSLGGLNGVGQGAVGANVLTF.

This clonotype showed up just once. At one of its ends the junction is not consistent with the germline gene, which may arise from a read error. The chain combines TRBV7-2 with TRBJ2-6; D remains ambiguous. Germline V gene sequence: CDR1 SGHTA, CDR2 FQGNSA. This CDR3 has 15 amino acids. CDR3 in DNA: TGTGTCAGCAGCTTATTGAGCTCTGGGGCCAACGTCCTGACTTTC. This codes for CVSSLLSSGANVLTF.

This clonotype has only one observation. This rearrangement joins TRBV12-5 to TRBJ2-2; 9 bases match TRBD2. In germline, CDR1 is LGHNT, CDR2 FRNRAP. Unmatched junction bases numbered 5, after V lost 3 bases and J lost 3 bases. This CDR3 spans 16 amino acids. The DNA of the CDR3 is TGTGCTAGTGGTTTTGTACTAGCGGGCTACACCGGGGAGCTGTTTTTT. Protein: CASGFVLAGYTGELFF.

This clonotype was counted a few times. The CDR3 spells CASSWGPQNEQFF. Written as DNA, the CDR3 is TGTGCCAGCAGTTGGGGCCCCCAAAATGAGCAGTTCTTC. The genes are TRBV6-8 and TRBJ2-1; D is possibly TRBD1 (5 bases). There are 13 residues in the CDR3. CDR1 and CDR2 (germline): MNHGY, SAAAGT. V shed 4 bases and J shed 7 bases, with 11 bases lying between them.

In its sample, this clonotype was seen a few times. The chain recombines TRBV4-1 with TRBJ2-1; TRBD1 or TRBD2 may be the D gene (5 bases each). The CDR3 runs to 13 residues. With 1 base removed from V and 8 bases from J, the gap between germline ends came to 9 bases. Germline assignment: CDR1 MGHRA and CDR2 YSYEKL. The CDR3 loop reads CASSQGGLYEQFF. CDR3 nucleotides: TGCGCCAGCAGCCAAGGGGGGTTGTATGAGCAGTTCTTC.

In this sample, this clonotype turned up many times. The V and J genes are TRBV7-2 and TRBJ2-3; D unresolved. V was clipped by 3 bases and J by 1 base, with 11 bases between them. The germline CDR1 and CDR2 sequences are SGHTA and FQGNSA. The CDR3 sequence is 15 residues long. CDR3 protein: CASSLGLTRTDTQYF. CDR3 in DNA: TGTGCCAGCAGCTTGGGCTTGACACGCACAGATACGCAGTATTTT.

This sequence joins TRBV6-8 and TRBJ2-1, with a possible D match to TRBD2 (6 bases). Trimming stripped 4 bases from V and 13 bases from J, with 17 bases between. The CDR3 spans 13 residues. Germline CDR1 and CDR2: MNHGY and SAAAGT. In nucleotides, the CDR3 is TGTGCCAGCAGTTTCGGGACGGGAGCGAATCAGTTCTTC. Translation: CASSFGTGANQFF.

DNA for the CDR3: TGTGCCAGCAGTCCTGGACCGACCGTGGCAGCTTTCTTT. Translation gives CASSPGPTVAAFF. The chain is built from TRBV6-5 and TRBJ1-1; D remains ambiguous. This CDR3 spans 13 amino acids. CDR1 and CDR2 (germline): MNHEY, SVGAGI. V was clipped by 5 bases and J by 10 bases, with 17 bases between them.

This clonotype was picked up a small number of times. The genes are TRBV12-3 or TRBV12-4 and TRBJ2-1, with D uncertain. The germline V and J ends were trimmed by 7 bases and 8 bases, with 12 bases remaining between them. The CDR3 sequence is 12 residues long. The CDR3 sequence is CASMGSPHEQFF. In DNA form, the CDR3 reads TGTGCCAGCATGGGCTCCCCGCATGAGCAGTTCTTC.

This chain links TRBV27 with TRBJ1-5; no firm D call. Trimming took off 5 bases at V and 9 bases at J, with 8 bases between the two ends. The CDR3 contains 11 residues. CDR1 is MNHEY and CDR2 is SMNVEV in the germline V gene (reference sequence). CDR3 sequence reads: CASSHPRPQHF. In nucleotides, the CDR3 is TGTGCCAGCAGTCACCCGCGGCCCCAGCATTTT.

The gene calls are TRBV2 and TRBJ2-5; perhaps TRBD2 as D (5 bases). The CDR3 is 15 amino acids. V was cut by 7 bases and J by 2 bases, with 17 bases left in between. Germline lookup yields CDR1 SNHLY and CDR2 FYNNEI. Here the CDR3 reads CASTEAGRWQETQYF. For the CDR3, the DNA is TGTGCCAGCACGGAGGCCGGACGGTGGCAAGAGACCCAGTACTTC.

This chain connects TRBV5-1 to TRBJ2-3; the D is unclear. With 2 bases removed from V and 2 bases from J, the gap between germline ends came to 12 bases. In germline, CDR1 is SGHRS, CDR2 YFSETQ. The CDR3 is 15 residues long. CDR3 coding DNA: TGCGCCAGCAGCTTTCTGGGCCGGCCCACAGATACGCAGTATTTT. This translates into CASSFLGRPTDTQYF.

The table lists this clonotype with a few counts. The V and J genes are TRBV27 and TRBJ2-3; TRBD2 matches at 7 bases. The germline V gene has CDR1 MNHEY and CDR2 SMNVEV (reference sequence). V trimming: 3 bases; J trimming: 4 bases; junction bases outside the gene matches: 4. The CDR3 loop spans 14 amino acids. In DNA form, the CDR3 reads TGTGCCAGCAGTTTCGGACTAGAACCAGATACGCAGTATTTT. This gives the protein CASSFGLEPDTQYF.